A single sample gave rise to the 27 T cell receptor beta chains below, sequenced in a study of CXCR3-negative and CXCR3-positive naive CD8 T cells. It was by 5' RACE with UMI labels that the TRB cDNA libraries were prepared. TCRdb reprocessed the 5' RACE reads; each CDR3 protein has one entry and no DNA is given. Here the sample table reports tens of thousands of distinct CDR3 sequences. Material for sequencing was naive CXCR3- CD8+ T cells from blood. Subset indicated: CD45RO-CCR7+CD27+CD95- naive CD8+ T cells lacking CXCR3 (TNR3-). The receptors come from a human donor in good health. Some clones in this sample may be carry-over from other donors' samples.

This rearrangement joins TRBV7-2 to TRBJ1-6. The CDR3 is made up of 13 amino acids. Germline-derived CDR1 and CDR2 are SGHTA and FQGNSA. CDR3 sequence reads: CASSHGRDSPLHF.

The gene calls are TRBV28 and TRBJ2-2; TCRdb's D call of TRBD2 is untestable without DNA. CDR3 length equals 17 residues. CDR1 and CDR2 (germline): MDHEN, SYDVKM. CDR3 amino acids: CASSLGLGATNTGELFF. Supplemented by reference TRBV28 and TRBJ2-2, the full variable domain reads DVKVTQSSRYLVKRTGEKVFLECVQDMDHENMFWYRQDPGLGLRLIYFSYDVKMKEKGDIPEGYSVSREKKERFSLILESASTNQTSMYLCASSLGLGATNTGELFFGEGSRLTVL.

The J gene is TRBJ2-7, the V gene TRBV7-9; TCRdb's D call, TRBD2, is unchecked because there is no DNA. The CDR3 covers 17 residues. Germline CDR1 SEHNR, CDR2 FQNEAQ (reference sequence). The CDR3 protein is CASSLEAGRPSSYEQYF.

V gene TRBV6-1 combines with J gene TRBJ1-1. CDR1 MNHNS and CDR2 SASEGT come from the germline V gene. The CDR3 covers 13 residues. The CDR3 sequence: CASSAGLDTEAFF.

CDR3 residues: CASSYDIGGGQPQHF. J is TRBJ1-5 and V is TRBV6-5; the TCRdb call, TRBD1, lacks DNA for checking. Per germline, CDR1 MNHEY and CDR2 SVGAGI. The CDR3 contains 15 residues.

This chain uses TRBV7-2 with TRBJ2-7; lacking DNA, the TRBD1 call made by TCRdb goes unchecked. Germline CDR1 is SGHTA and CDR2 is FQGNSA. CDR3 length: 14 residues. This CDR3 is CASSSQGISYEQYF.

The chain joins TRBV5-1 to TRBJ2-1; absent DNA, TCRdb's TRBD1 call cannot be checked. This CDR3 comprises 17 residues. Germline V gives CDR1 SGHRS, CDR2 YFSETQ. CDR3 in amino acids: CASSLVGSGLGDNEQFF.

The chain employs TRBV13 and TRBJ2-1; checking the TCRdb D call of TRBD2 is not possible without DNA. This CDR3 comprises 14 residues. Germline assignment: CDR1 PRHDT and CDR2 FYEKMQ (reference sequence). This CDR3 is CASVPGLAFDEQFF.

V is TRBV7-9 and J is TRBJ2-1; as DNA is missing, the TRBD2 call by TCRdb cannot be tested. Germline V gene data show CDR1 as SEHNR and CDR2 as FQNEAQ (reference sequence). This CDR3 region has 17 residues. The CDR3 loop reads CASSLLDTGLSYNEQFF.

The chain is built from TRBV5-5 and TRBJ2-3; checking the TCRdb D call of TRBD1 is not possible without DNA. The CDR3 is made up of 16 amino acids. Germline loops: CDR1 SGHKS, CDR2 YYEKEE (reference sequence). Here the CDR3 reads CASSSPDRDSTDTQYF.

The chain carries TRBV28 and TRBJ2-3; checking the TCRdb D call of TRBD1 is not possible without DNA. This CDR3 spans 20 amino acids. The germline CDR1 and CDR2 sequences are MDHEN and SYDVKM. CDR3 sequence: CASSPRNGFYFGLPTDTQYF.

The rearrangement joins TRBV28 to TRBJ2-3. Per the germline V gene, CDR1 is MDHEN and CDR2 is SYDVKM. This CDR3 region has 17 residues. CDR3 amino acids: CATTNLEIYSATDTQYF.

The chain uses TRBV20-1 and TRBJ2-7; the D call of TRBD1 rests on TCRdb alone, since no DNA is present to check it. Germline CDR1 is DFQATT and CDR2 is SNEGSKA (reference sequence). This CDR3 has 14 residues. This chain's CDR3 is CSVPIRGQGYEQYF.

The CDR3 sequence is CASSWGLAGGTDTQYF. This chain joins TRBV7-3 and TRBJ2-3; TCRdb names TRBD2, which stays unverified in the absence of DNA. Germline V lookup: CDR1 SGHTA, CDR2 FQGTGA. The CDR3 runs 16 residues.

The V gene is TRBV4-2, the J gene TRBJ2-7; the TCRdb call, TRBD1, lacks DNA for checking. The germline V gene has CDR1 LGHNA and CDR2 YNFKEQ. CDR3 size: 16 residues. This CDR3 is CASSQATGDSSYEQYF.

The V and J genes are TRBV9 and TRBJ2-1; there is no DNA to check the TCRdb D call of TRBD1. This CDR3 is 14 amino acids long. Germline values: CDR1 SGDLS, CDR2 YYNGEE. The CDR3 here is CASSRTAGHNEQFF. Full variable domain (missing parts from reference TRBV9 and TRBJ2-1): DSGVTQTPKHLITATGQRVTLRCSPRSGDLSVYWYQQSLDQGLQFLIQYYNGEERAKGNILERFSAQQFPDLHSELNLSSLELGDSALYFCASSRTAGHNEQFFGPGTRLTVL.

The rearrangement links TRBV29-1 to TRBJ2-1; TCRdb names TRBD2, which stays unverified in the absence of DNA. This CDR3 has 15 amino acids. Germline values: CDR1 SQVTM, CDR2 ANQGSEA. CDR3: CSVEDPIGSSDEQFF.

V and J are TRBV12-3 or TRBV12-4 and TRBJ2-7. CDR3 length equals 13 residues. The CDR3 reads CASSFGGPYEQYF.

V and J are TRBV10-3 and TRBJ2-1; TCRdb indicates TRBD2, and absent DNA this call remains unverified. Per germline, CDR1 ENHRY and CDR2 SYGVKD. This CDR3 spans 14 amino acids. CDR3: CAISGRENYNEQFF.

The chain has TRBV28 and TRBJ2-7; with no DNA, the TCRdb D assignment of TRBD2 cannot be verified. The CDR3 is 15 residues long. Germline loops: CDR1 MDHEN, CDR2 SYDVKM. The CDR3 spells CASSRTRPSAGEQYF.

This chain uses TRBV7-6 with TRBJ1-1; TCRdb lists TRBD1, though no DNA is available to test this call. The CDR3 consists of 14 residues. Germline CDR1 and CDR2: SGHVS and FNYEAQ. The CDR3 loop is CASRTGGSNTEAFF.

This chain uses TRBV20-1 with TRBJ1-5; TCRdb returns TRBD1, unconfirmable since there is no DNA. The CDR3 is 16 amino acids. The germline V gene encodes CDR1 DFQATT and CDR2 SNEGSKA (reference sequence). This CDR3 is CSARTQGLSSNQPQHF.

The chain couples TRBV30 to TRBJ2-7; TCRdb selects TRBD2, and the lack of DNA leaves this call unchecked. The CDR3 has 15 amino acids. The germline CDR1 and CDR2 sequences are GTSNPN and SVGIG (reference sequence). This CDR3 is CAWSVLEGPAVEQYF. Full variable domain (remainder filled in from reference TRBV30 and TRBJ2-7): SQTIHQWPATLVQPVGSPLSLECTVEGTSNPNLYWYRQAAGRGLQLLFYSVGIGQISSEVPQNLSASRPQDRQFILSSKKLLLSDSGFYLCAWSVLEGPAVEQYFGPGTRLTVT.

The chain joins TRBV9 to TRBJ2-1; TCRdb picks TRBD1, but there is no DNA to check that call. Germline V gene sequence: CDR1 SGDLS, CDR2 YYNGEE. The CDR3 length is 15 residues. The CDR3 region is CASSVGGQTDNEQFF. Variable domain in full (rest from reference TRBV9 and TRBJ2-1): DSGVTQTPKHLITATGQRVTLRCSPRSGDLSVYWYQQSLDQGLQFLIQYYNGEERAKGNILERFSAQQFPDLHSELNLSSLELGDSALYFCASSVGGQTDNEQFFGPGTRLTVL.

J is TRBJ1-5 and V is TRBV5-1. The germline V gene encodes CDR1 SGHRS and CDR2 YFSETQ. The CDR3 length is 15 residues. CDR3 sequence: CASSLIPEGNQPQHF.

The CDR3 protein is CATSRDNVAYEQYF. The V call is TRBV15, the J call TRBJ2-7; the D call of TRBD1 rests on TCRdb alone, since no DNA is present to check it. CDR1 and CDR2 (germline): LNHNV, YYDKDF (reference sequence). This CDR3 is 14 amino acids long. The variable domain in full, with the rest retrieved from reference TRBV15 and TRBJ2-7, is DAMVIQNPRYQVTQFGKPVTLSCSQTLNHNVMYWYQQKSSQAPKLLFHYYDKDFNNEADTPDNFQSRRPNTSFCFLDIRSPGLGDTAMYLCATSRDNVAYEQYFGPGTRLTVT.

The chain has TRBV6-2 or TRBV6-3 and TRBJ1-1; TCRdb lists TRBD1, though no DNA is available to test this call. From germline, CDR1 is MNHEY and CDR2 SVGEGT. CDR3 length equals 14 residues. CDR3 in amino acids: CASGIRQGNTEAFF.